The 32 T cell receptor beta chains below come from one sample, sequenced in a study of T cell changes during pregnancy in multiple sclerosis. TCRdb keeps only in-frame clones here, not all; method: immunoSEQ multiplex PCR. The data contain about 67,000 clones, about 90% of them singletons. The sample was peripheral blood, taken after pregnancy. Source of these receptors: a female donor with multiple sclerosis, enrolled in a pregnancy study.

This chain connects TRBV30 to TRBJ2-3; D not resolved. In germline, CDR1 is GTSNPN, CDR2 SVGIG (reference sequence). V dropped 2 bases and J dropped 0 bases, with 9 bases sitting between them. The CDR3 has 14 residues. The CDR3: CAWSPSTSTDTQYF. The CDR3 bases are TGTGCCTGGAGTCCCTCAACTAGCACAGATACGCAGTATTTT. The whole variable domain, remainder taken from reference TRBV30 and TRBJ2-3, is SQTIHQWPATLVQPVGSPLSLECTVEGTSNPNLYWYRQAAGRGLQLLFYSVGIGQISSEVPQNLSASRPQDRQFILSSKKLLLSDSGFYLCAWSPSTSTDTQYFGPGTRLTVL.

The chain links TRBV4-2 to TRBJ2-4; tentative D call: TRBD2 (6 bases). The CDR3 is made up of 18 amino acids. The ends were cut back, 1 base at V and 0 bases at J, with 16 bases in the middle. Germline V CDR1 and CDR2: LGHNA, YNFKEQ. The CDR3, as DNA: TGTGCCAGCAGCCAAGTATCTGGGCAGGGACTAGCCAAAAACATTCAGTACTTC. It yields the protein CASSQVSGQGLAKNIQYF.

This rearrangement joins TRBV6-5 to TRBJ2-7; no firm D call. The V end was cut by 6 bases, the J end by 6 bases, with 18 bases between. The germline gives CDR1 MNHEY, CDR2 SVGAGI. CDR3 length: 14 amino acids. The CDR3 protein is CASRPEENVGEQYF. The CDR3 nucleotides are TGTGCCAGCAGGCCCGAGGAGAATGTCGGCGAGCAGTACTTC.

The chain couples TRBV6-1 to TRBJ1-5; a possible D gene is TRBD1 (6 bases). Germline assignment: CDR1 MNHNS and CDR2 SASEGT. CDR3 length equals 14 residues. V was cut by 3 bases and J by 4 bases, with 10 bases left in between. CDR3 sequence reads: CASSDVQGNQPQHF. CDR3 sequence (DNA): TGTGCCAGCAGTGACGTCCAGGGGAATCAGCCCCAGCATTTT.

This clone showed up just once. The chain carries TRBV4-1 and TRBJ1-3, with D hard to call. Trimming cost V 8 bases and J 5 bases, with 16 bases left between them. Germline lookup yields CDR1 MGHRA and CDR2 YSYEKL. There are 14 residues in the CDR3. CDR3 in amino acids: CASSLTIIRNTIYF. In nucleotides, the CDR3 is TGCGCCAGCTCATTGACTATTATAAGAAACACCATATATTTT.

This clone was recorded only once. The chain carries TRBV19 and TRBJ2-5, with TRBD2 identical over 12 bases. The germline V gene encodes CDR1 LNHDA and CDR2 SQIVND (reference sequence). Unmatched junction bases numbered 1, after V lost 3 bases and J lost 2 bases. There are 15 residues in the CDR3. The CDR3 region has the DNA TGTGCCAGTAGTATTCTAGCGGGAGGGCAAGAGACCCAGTACTTC. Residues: CASSILAGGQETQYF.

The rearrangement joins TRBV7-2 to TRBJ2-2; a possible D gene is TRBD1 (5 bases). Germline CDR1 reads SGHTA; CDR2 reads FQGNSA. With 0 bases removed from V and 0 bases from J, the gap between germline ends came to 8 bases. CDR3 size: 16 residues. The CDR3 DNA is TGTGCCAGCAGCTTAGCGGGGCTAACGAACACCGGGGAGCTGTTTTTT. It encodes CASSLAGLTNTGELFF. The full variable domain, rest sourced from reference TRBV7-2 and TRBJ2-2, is GAGVSQSPSNKVTEKGKDVELRCDPISGHTALYWYRQSLGQGLEFLIYFQGNSAPDKSGLPSDRFSAERTGGSVSTLTIQRTQQEDSAVYLCASSLAGLTNTGELFFGEGSRLTVL.

The CDR3 coding sequence is TGCGCCAGCAGCCAAGTAGGGGTATGGAACGAGCAGTACTTC. This gives the protein CASSQVGVWNEQYF. The chain recombines TRBV4-3 with TRBJ2-7; D might be TRBD1 (5 bases). This CDR3 region has 14 residues. V lost 1 base and J 5 bases, leaving 12 bases between the germline ends. The germline V gene encodes CDR1 LGHNA and CDR2 YSLEER.

The CDR3, as DNA: TGCGCCAGCAGTCGTGGGACTAGCGGAGAAGAGACCCAGTACTTC. Translation: CASSRGTSGEETQYF. The chain has TRBV5-1 and TRBJ2-5, with 11 bases identical to TRBD2. The CDR3 consists of 15 residues. V lost 5 bases and J lost 3; bases outside the gene matches: 6. The germline V gene encodes CDR1 SGHRS and CDR2 YFSETQ.

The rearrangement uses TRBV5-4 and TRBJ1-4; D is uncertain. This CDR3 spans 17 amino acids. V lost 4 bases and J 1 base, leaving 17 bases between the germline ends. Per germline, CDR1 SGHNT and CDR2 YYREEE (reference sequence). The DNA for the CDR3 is TGTGCCAGCAGCGTGATGGCGGGAGGGCGAACTAATGAAAAACTGTTTTTT. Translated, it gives CASSVMAGGRTNEKLFF.

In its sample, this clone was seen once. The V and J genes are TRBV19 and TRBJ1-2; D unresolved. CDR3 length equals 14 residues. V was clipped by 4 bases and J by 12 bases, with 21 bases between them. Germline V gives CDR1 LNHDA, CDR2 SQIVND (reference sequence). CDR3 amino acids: CASSRHRAPREDTF. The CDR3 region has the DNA TGTGCCAGTAGTAGACACCGGGCCCCTCGGGAAGACACCTTC.

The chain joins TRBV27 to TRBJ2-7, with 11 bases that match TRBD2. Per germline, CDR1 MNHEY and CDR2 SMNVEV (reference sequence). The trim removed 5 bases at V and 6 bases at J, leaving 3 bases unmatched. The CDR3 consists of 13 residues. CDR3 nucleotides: TGTGCCAGCAGTCCGGGACTAGCGGTCGAGCAGTACTTC. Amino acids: CASSPGLAVEQYF.

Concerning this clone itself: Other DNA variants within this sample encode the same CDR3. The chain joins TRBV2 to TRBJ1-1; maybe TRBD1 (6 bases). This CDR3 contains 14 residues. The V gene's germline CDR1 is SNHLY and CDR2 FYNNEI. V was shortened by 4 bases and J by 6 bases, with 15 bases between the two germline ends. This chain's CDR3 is CASSGFQGWAEAFF. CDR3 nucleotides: TGTGCCAGCAGTGGATTCCAGGGGTGGGCTGAAGCTTTCTTT.

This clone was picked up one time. The CDR3 DNA follows: TGTGCCAGCAGCCCCAACTTCCTCGGCGGCGAAAAACTGTTTTTT. This codes for CASSPNFLGGEKLFF. V gene TRBV6-5 combines with J gene TRBJ1-4; D gene uncertain. Germline values: CDR1 MNHEY, CDR2 SVGAGI. The CDR3 is 15 amino acids. V was shortened by 6 bases and J by 8 bases, with 19 bases between the two germline ends.

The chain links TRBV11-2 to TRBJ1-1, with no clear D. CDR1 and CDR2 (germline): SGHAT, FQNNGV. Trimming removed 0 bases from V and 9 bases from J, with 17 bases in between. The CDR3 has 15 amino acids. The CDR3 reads CASSLDLHRMTKAFF. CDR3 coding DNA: TGTGCCAGCAGCTTAGACCTGCACCGAATGACTAAAGCTTTCTTT.

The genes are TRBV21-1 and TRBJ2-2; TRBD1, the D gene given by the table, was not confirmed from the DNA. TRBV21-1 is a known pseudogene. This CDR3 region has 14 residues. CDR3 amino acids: CASSSRGGTGELFF. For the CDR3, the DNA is TGTGCCAGCAGCAGTCGAGGGGGCACCGGGGAGCTGTTTTTT.

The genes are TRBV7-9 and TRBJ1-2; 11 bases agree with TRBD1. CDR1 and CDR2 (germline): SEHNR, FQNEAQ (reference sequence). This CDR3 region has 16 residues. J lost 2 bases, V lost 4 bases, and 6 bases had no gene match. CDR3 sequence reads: CASSSIGQGANYGYTF. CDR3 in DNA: TGTGCCAGCAGCTCAATAGGACAGGGGGCGAACTATGGCTACACCTTC.

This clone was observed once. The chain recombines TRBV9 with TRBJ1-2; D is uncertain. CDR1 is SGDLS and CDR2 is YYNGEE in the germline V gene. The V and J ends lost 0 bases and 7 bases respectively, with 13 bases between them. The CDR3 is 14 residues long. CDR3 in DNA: TGTGCCAGCAGCGTAGGGACTCGGAACGCTGGCTACACCTTC. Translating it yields CASSVGTRNAGYTF.

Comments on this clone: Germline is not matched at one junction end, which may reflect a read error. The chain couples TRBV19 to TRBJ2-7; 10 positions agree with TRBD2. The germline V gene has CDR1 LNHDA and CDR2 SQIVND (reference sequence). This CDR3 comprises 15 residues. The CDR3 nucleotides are TGTGCCAGTAGTGTAGATAGCGGGAGGTCCTACGAGCAGTACTTC. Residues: CASSVDSGRSYEQYF.

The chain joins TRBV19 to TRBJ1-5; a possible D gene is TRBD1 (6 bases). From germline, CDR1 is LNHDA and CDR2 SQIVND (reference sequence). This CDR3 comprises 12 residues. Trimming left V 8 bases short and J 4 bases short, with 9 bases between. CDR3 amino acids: CASSRGNQPQHF. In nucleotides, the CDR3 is TGTGCCAGTTCAAGGGGGAATCAGCCCCAGCATTTT.

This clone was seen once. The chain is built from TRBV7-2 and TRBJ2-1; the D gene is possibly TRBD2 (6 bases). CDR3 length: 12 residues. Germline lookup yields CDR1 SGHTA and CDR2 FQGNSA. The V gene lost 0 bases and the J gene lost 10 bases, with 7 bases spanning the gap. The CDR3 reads CASSLAAGEQFF. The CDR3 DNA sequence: TGTGCCAGCAGCTTAGCGGCGGGGGAGCAGTTCTTC.

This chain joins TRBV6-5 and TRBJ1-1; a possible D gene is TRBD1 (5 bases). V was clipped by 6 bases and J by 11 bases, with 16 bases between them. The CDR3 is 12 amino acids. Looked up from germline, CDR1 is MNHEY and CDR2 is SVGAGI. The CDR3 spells CASSHYAGGAFF. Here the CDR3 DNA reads TGTGCCAGCAGCCACTATGCGGGGGGGGCTTTCTTT.

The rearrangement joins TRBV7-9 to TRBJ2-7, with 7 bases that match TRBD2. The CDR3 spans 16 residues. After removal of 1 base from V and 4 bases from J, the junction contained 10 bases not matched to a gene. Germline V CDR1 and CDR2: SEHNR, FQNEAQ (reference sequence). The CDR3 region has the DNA TGTGCCAGCAGCTTAGTTGGTGTGGGACTACCTTACGAGCAGTACTTC. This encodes CASSLVGVGLPYEQYF. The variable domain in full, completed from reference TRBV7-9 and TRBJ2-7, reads DTGVSQNPRHKITKRGQNVTFRCDPISEHNRLYWYRQTLGQGPEFLTYFQNEAQLEKSRLLSDRFSAERPKGSFSTLEIQRTEQGDSAMYLCASSLVGVGLPYEQYFGPGTRLTVT.

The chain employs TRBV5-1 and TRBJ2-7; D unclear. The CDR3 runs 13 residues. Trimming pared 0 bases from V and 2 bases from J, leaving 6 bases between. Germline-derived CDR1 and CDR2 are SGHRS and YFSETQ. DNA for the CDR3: TGCGCCAGCAGCTTGGGGCCAGCCTACGAGCAGTACTTC. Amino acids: CASSLGPAYEQYF.

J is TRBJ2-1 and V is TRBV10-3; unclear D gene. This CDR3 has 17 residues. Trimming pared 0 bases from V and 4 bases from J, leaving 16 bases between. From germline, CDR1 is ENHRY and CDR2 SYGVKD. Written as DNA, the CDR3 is TGTGCCATCAGTGAGTCTCTGATGATAGCCCTTTACAATGAGCAGTTCTTC. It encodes CAISESLMIALYNEQFF.

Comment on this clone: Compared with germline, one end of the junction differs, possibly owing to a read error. The chain's CDR3 is CASSLSGLAGGPGF. The DNA of the CDR3 is TGTGCCAGCAGCTTGTCGGGACTAGCGGGAGGGCCCGGCTTC. V and J are TRBV5-4 and TRBJ2-7; 16 bases are shared with TRBD2. The CDR3 is made up of 14 amino acids. CDR1 SGHNT and CDR2 YYREEE come from the germline V gene (reference sequence).

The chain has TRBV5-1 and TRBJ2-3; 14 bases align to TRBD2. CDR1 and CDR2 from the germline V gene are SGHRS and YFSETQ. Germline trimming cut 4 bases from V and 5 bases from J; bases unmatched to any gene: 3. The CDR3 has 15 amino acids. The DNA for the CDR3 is TGCGCCAGCAGCCCGGGACTAGCGGGAGTAGATACGCAGTATTTT. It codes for CASSPGLAGVDTQYF.

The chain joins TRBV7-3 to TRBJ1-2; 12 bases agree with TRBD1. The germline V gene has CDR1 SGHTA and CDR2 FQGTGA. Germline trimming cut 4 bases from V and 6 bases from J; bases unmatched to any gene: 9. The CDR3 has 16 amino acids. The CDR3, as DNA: TGTGCCAGCAGCTGGGGGGGGACAGGGGGCCGGCATGGCTACACCTTC. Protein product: CASSWGGTGGRHGYTF.

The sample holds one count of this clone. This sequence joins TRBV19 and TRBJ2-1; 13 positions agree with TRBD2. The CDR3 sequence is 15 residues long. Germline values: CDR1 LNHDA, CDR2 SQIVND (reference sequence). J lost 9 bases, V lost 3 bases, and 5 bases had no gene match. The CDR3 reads CASSITSGRASEQFF. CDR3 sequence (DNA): TGTGCCAGTAGTATTACTAGCGGGAGGGCCTCTGAGCAGTTCTTC.

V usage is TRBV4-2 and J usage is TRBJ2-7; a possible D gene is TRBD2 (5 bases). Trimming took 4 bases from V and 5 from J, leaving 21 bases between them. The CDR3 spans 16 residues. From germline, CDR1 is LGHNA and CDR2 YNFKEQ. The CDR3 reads CASSRERWQEVNEQYF. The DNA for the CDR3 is TGTGCCAGCAGCCGGGAGAGGTGGCAGGAGGTCAACGAGCAGTACTTC.

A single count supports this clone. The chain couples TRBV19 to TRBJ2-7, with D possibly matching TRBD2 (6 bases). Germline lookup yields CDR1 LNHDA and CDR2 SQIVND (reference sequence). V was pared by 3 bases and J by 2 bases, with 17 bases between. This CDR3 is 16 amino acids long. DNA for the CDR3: TGTGCCAGTAGTATGGGCGGAGGGAGATGGGCCTACGAGCAGTACTTC. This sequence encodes CASSMGGGRWAYEQYF.

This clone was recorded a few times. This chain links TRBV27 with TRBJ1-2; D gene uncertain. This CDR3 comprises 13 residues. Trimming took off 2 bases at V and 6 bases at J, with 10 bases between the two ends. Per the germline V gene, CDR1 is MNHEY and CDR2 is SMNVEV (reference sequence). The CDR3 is CASSLSPGHGYTF. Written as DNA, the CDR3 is TGTGCCAGCAGTTTAAGTCCAGGCCATGGCTACACCTTC.